This T cell receptor (beta chain) was identified during a study of circulating CD8 cells and anti-PD-1 response in melanoma. The study's findings and limits: Published repertoire comparisons used only baseline and M1 samples from a small cohort with few responders.

This clonotype rates as large. The antigen remains unidentified. Each library started from approximately 15 ng of total RNA using the QIAseq Immune Repertoire TCR panel. From the reads, TCRdb called clonotypes with MiXCR, one entry per CDR3 protein. Of about 620 distinct CDR3 sequences detected, roughly 7.1% appear once; the ten largest clones hold around 16%. This CDR3 is 14 amino acids long. Trimming took 6 bases from V and 2 from J, leaving 14 bases between them. The germline CDR1 and CDR2 sequences are SQVTM and ANQGSEA. Four subsets defined by PD-1 and/or TIGIT were sorted from live CD3+CD8+TCRalphabeta+ cells.

This chain links TRBV29-1 with TRBJ2-1; D not resolved. The sequences come from CD8+ T cells from PBMCs, collected at baseline or after one month of anti-PD-1 therapy (not recorded which). The receptor comes from a human donor with melanoma. CDR3 DNA: TGCAGCGTGGGTCGGAGTTTCCCCTACAATGAGCAGTTCTTC. Translated: CSVGRSFPYNEQFF.